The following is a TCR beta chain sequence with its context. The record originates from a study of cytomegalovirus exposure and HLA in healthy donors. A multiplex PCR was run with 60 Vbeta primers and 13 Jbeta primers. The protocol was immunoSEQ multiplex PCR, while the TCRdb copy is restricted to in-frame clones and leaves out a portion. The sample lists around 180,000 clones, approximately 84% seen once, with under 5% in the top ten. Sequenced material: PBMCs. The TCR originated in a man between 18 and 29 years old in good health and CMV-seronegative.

CDR3 nucleotide sequence: TGCGCCAGCAGCCAAGATGGGGAGACAAACACAGATACGCAGTATTTT. Its translation: CASSQDGETNTDTQYF. V gene TRBV4-1 combines with J gene TRBJ2-3, with D tentatively TRBD2 (5 bases). This CDR3 is built from 16 residues. V was clipped by 0 bases and J by 2 bases, with 12 bases between them. The germline V gene has CDR1 MGHRA and CDR2 YSYEKL.